One sample yielded the 7 T cell receptor beta chains listed below, sequenced in a study of CD8 T cells in Susac syndrome. An input of about 0.5 to 1 ug of RNA was subjected to reverse transcription using random hexamers. Using its own MiXCR run on the immunoSEQ multiplex PCR reads, TCRdb lists one record per CDR3 protein. The sample has 130,000 or so distinct CDR3 sequences; around 94% are singletons. Sequencing was performed on CD8+ T cells from PBMCs. The receptors here all came from a human donor with Susac syndrome.

This rearrangement joins TRBV30 to TRBJ1-5, with 10 bases lining up with TRBD1. Germline lookup yields CDR1 GTSNPN and CDR2 SVGIG (reference sequence). The CDR3 spans 14 residues. Trimming at V came to 3 bases and at J to 5 bases, leaving 4 bases not matched to a gene. Here the CDR3 reads CAWSPGQGDQPQHF. The CDR3, as DNA: TGTGCCTGGAGCCCCGGACAGGGGGATCAGCCCCAGCATTTT.

The chain uses TRBV12-3 or TRBV12-4 and TRBJ1-5; possibly TRBD1 for D (6 bases). Trimming took 2 bases from V and 2 from J, leaving 7 bases between them. CDR3 length: 14 amino acids. The CDR3 reads CASSLWTGNQPQHF. The CDR3 DNA sequence: TGTGCCAGCAGTTTATGGACAGGCAATCAGCCCCAGCATTTT.

The chain is built from TRBV20-1 and TRBJ2-2, with a possible D match to TRBD1 (6 bases). The CDR3 runs to 14 residues. Germline V gives CDR1 DFQATT, CDR2 SNEGSKA (reference sequence). Between the trimmed V and J ends, which lost 6 bases and 1 base, there was a span of 12 bases. The CDR3 loop reads CSALPDRNTGELFF. The CDR3 DNA follows: TGCAGTGCCCTACCGGACAGGAACACCGGGGAGCTGTTTTTT.

The chain recombines TRBV7-8 with TRBJ2-7; no reliable D call. Per the germline V gene, CDR1 is SGHVS and CDR2 is FQNEAQ. The CDR3 length is 12 residues. Between the trimmed V and J ends, which lost 5 bases and 5 bases, there was a span of 10 bases. The CDR3 bases are TGTGCCAGCAGCCAGGACCGAAACGAGCAGTACTTC. Protein: CASSQDRNEQYF.

This clonotype was observed once. The rearrangement joins TRBV11-2 to TRBJ1-5; D is unclear. Trimming shortened V by 1 base and J by 9 bases, and 10 bases separated the two germline ends. Germline V lookup: CDR1 SGHAT, CDR2 FQNNGV. CDR3 size: 13 residues. CDR3 nucleotide sequence: TGTGCCAGCAGCTTAGGTGGCGGTGGGCCCCAGCATTTT. Translating it yields CASSLGGGGPQHF. The variable domain in full, with the rest retrieved from reference TRBV11-2 and TRBJ1-5, is EAGVAQSPRYKIIEKRQSVAFWCNPISGHATLYWYQQILGQGPKLLIQFQNNGVVDDSQLPKDRFSAERLKGVDSTLKIQPAKLEDSAVYLCASSLGGGGPQHFGDGTRLSIL.

This clonotype was seen only once. The CDR3 region is CASQFGEKLFF. In DNA form, the CDR3 reads TGTGCCAGTCAGTTTGGTGAAAAACTGTTTTTT. The J gene is TRBJ1-4, the V gene TRBV12-3 or TRBV12-4; D gene unclear. The CDR3 spans 11 residues. V was cut by 9 bases and J by 7 bases, with 9 bases left in between.

This chain links TRBV5-1 with TRBJ2-1; 12 bases are shared with TRBD1. CDR3 size: 17 residues. V lost 4 bases to trimming and J lost 5 bases; unmatched junction nucleotides: 10. Looked up from germline, CDR1 is SGHRS and CDR2 is YFSETQ. CDR3 coding DNA: TGCGCCAGCAGCCCTGGGGACAGGGGGCTCATAAACAATGAGCAGTTCTTC. Translated: CASSPGDRGLINNEQFF.